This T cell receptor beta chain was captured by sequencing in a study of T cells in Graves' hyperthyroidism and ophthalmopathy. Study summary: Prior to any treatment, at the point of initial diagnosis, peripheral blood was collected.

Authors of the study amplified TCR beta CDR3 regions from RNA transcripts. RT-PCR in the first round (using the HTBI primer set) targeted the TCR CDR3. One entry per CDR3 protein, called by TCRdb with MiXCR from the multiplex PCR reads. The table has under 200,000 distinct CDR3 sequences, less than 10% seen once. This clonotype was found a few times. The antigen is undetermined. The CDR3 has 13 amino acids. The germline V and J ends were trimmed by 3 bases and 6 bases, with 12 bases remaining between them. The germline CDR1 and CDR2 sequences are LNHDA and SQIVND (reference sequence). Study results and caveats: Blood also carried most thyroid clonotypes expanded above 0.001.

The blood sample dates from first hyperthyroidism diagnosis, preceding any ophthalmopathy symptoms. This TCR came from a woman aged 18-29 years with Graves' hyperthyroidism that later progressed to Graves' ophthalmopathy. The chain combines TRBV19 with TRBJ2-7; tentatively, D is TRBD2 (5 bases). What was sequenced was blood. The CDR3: CASSIILEGEQYF. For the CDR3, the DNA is TGTGCCAGTAGTATTATACTAGAAGGCGAGCAGTACTTC.